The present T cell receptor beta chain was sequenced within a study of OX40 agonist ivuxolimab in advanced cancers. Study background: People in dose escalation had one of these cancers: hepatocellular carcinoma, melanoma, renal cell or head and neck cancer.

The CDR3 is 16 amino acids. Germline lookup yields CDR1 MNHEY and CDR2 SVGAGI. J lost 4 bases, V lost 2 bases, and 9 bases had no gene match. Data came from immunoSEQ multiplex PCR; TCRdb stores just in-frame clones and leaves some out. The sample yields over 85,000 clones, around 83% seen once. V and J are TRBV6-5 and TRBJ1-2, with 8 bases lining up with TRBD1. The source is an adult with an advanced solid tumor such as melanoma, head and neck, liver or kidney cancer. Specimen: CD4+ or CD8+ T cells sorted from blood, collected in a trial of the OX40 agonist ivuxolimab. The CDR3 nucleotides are TGTGCCAGCAGTTACAAGTCAGGGGGCGCTGCCTATGGCTACACCTTC. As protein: CASSYKSGGAAYGYTF.